One and the same sample provided the 19 T cell receptor beta chains below, sequenced in a study of spatial heterogeneity in lung cancer. Time point meaning: blood at routine non-recurrence follow-up after resection. TCRdb used MiXCR to reprocess the 5' RACE reads, holding one entry per CDR3 protein. This table holds approximately 43,000 distinct CDR3 sequences, about 10% found once. Material: PBMCs, obtained at follow-up. The receptors shown here come from a female donor with early-stage non-small cell lung cancer.

This clonotype came up many times. V gene TRBV29-1 combines with J gene TRBJ2-6; 11 positions match TRBD2. This CDR3 spans 17 amino acids. The V gene's germline CDR1 is SQVTM and CDR2 ANQGSEA. V shed 4 bases, J shed 0 bases, and the junction held 5 bases outside the gene matches. The CDR3 spells CSVVLAGGFSGANVLTF. The CDR3 bases are TGCAGCGTTGTTCTAGCGGGGGGATTCTCTGGGGCCAACGTCCTGACTTTC.

This clonotype was counted ten times or more. The rearrangement joins TRBV6-6 to TRBJ2-7; D gene ambiguous. V was shortened by 7 bases and J by 0 bases, with 7 bases between the two germline ends. Germline CDR1 reads MNHNY; CDR2 reads SVGAGI (reference sequence). There are 12 residues in the CDR3. The CDR3 DNA follows: TGTGCCAGCACGGGCACCTCCTACGAGCAGTACTTC. Protein: CASTGTSYEQYF.

There are many counts of this clonotype. The chain employs TRBV28 and TRBJ2-2; 13 nucleotides line up with TRBD2. J lost 4 bases, V lost 6 bases, and 5 bases had no gene match. The germline V gene has CDR1 MDHEN and CDR2 SYDVKM. This CDR3 has 16 amino acids. The chain's CDR3 is CASRLGTSGTTGELFF. The DNA of the CDR3 is TGTGCCAGCAGACTCGGGACTAGCGGGACCACCGGGGAGCTGTTTTTT.

This clonotype has more than one count but fewer than ten. The chain employs TRBV29-1 and TRBJ1-2; D is undetermined. Germline assignment: CDR1 SQVTM and CDR2 ANQGSEA. The CDR3 extends over 15 amino acids. V dropped 4 bases and J dropped 8 bases, with 23 bases sitting between them. Here the CDR3 reads CSVVGRLNNLGGYTF. CDR3 bases: TGCAGCGTTGTTGGGCGTTTAAACAACCTAGGAGGCTACACCTTC.

Ten or more counts support this clonotype. V gene TRBV7-3 combines with J gene TRBJ1-1; 7 bases are a match to TRBD1. CDR3 length equals 11 residues. The ends lost 5 bases at V and 7 bases at J; junction bases unmatched: 1. The germline V gene encodes CDR1 SGHTA and CDR2 FQGTGA. CDR3: CASSQGDEAFF. CDR3 nucleotide sequence: TGTGCCAGCAGCCAGGGGGATGAAGCTTTCTTT.

Only a few counts were recorded for this clonotype. The chain joins TRBV9 to TRBJ2-7, with unresolved D. V was shortened by 4 bases and J by 0 bases, with 11 bases between the two germline ends. Germline loops: CDR1 SGDLS, CDR2 YYNGEE. CDR3 length equals 14 residues. The CDR3 sequence: CASSPRVFSYEQYF. Written as DNA, the CDR3 is TGTGCCAGCAGCCCCCGGGTCTTCTCCTACGAGCAGTACTTC.

This clonotype appeared a few times. The V call is TRBV20-1, the J call TRBJ2-1; D may be TRBD2 (6 bases). Germline V lookup: CDR1 DFQATT, CDR2 SNEGSKA (reference sequence). Trimming pared 3 bases from V and 0 bases from J, leaving 12 bases between. This CDR3 has 15 amino acids. The CDR3 region has the DNA TGCAGTGCTAGGGGTCGGGGACTCTCCTACAATGAGCAGTTCTTC. This sequence encodes CSARGRGLSYNEQFF.

Ten or more counts support this clonotype. The gene calls are TRBV7-6 and TRBJ2-3; 9 bases line up with TRBD2. The CDR3 is 16 residues long. Germline V lookup: CDR1 SGHVS, CDR2 FNYEAQ. J lost 1 base, V lost 0 bases, and 2 bases had no gene match. CDR3 protein: CASSLAASGGTDTQYF. CDR3 DNA sequence: TGTGCCAGCAGCTTAGCGGCTAGCGGGGGCACAGATACGCAGTATTTT.

This clonotype was seen a handful of times. The V gene is TRBV29-1, the J gene TRBJ2-3; 12 bases line up with TRBD2. With 5 bases clipped from V and 3 bases from J, the junction kept 6 bases outside the gene matches. The CDR3 has 15 residues. Germline V gene lookup returns CDR1 SQVTM and CDR2 ANQGSEA. Here the CDR3 DNA reads TGCAGCGTTCATGGACTAGCGGGGATGACAGATACGCAGTATTTT. Amino acids: CSVHGLAGMTDTQYF.

This clonotype was recorded many times. The rearrangement links TRBV4-1 to TRBJ2-2, with D hard to call. This CDR3 has 14 residues. V lost 1 base and J lost 4, with 7 bases in between. Germline V gene sequence: CDR1 MGHRA, CDR2 YSYEKL. CDR3 residues: CASSQVQLTGELFF. The DNA for the CDR3 is TGCGCCAGCAGCCAAGTTCAGCTCACCGGGGAGCTGTTTTTT.

This clonotype was observed many times. The chain couples TRBV10-3 to TRBJ2-1; TRBD1 might be the D (6 bases). CDR3 size: 14 residues. The V gene's germline CDR1 is ENHRY and CDR2 SYGVKD. The V end was cut by 6 bases, the J end by 9 bases, with 18 bases between. CDR3 DNA: TGTGCCATCAGGAGTGGTGGACAGTCCGGTGAGCAGTTCTTC. Its protein is CAIRSGGQSGEQFF.

This clonotype was found a few times. The chain couples TRBV10-3 to TRBJ1-2, with TRBD1 identical over 7 bases. Germline CDR1 ENHRY, CDR2 SYGVKD. The CDR3 has 13 amino acids. Losses at the gene ends were 11 bases for V and 3 bases for J; bases not matched to a gene: 9. Here the CDR3 reads CASRDRMDYGYTF. CDR3 nucleotide sequence: TGTGCCTCCCGGGACAGAATGGACTATGGCTACACCTTC.

This clonotype was observed a handful of times. This sequence joins TRBV7-3 and TRBJ1-1; D unclear. The germline gives CDR1 SGHTA, CDR2 FQGTGA. This CDR3 contains 15 residues. V was pared by 2 bases and J by 0 bases, with 10 bases between. The DNA for the CDR3 is TGTGCCAGCAGCTTAGAAAGCAACTTGAACACTGAAGCTTTCTTT. This codes for CASSLESNLNTEAFF.

The chain joins TRBV27 to TRBJ2-3; D ambiguous. Deletions cut 0 bases from V and 3 bases from J, with 4 bases between. Germline V gene lookup returns CDR1 MNHEY and CDR2 SMNVEV (reference sequence). This CDR3 contains 13 residues. The CDR3 here is CASSLSGTDTQYF. The DNA of the CDR3 is TGTGCCAGCAGTTTATCGGGGACAGATACGCAGTATTTT.

V usage is TRBV6-2 or TRBV6-3 and J usage is TRBJ2-3, with 11 bases fitting TRBD2. Germline assignment: CDR1 MNHEY and CDR2 SVGEGT. Unmatched junction bases numbered 3, after V lost 6 bases and J lost 4 bases. This CDR3 comprises 14 residues. CDR3 in DNA: TGTGCCAGCAGGATAGCGGGGGGGGCAGATACGCAGTATTTT. Amino acid sequence: CASRIAGGADTQYF.

By share of the sample, this clonotype is medium-sized. The chain combines TRBV28 with TRBJ2-7, with D possibly matching TRBD2 (6 bases). The CDR3 totals 14 residues. V lost 6 bases and J lost 4, with 16 bases in between. The V gene's germline CDR1 is MDHEN and CDR2 SYDVKM. The CDR3 DNA follows: TGTGCCAGCAGCCCGCCCGGGAGCGGGTACGAGCAGTACTTC. It yields the protein CASSPPGSGYEQYF.

This clonotype showed up many times. The V call is TRBV20-1, the J call TRBJ2-3, with 7 bases that match TRBD2. This CDR3 spans 14 amino acids. V lost 5 bases and J lost 4; bases outside the gene matches: 9. Germline V gene data show CDR1 as DFQATT and CDR2 as SNEGSKA (reference sequence). Here the CDR3 reads CSAFVRGGPDTQYF. CDR3 sequence (DNA): TGCAGTGCTTTCGTGCGCGGGGGACCAGATACGCAGTATTTT.

The chain recombines TRBV6-5 with TRBJ2-6, with 7 bases matching TRBD2. Germline CDR1 is MNHEY and CDR2 is SVGAGI. This CDR3 has 17 residues. J gave up 0 bases and V 7 bases, and 9 bases lay outside the gene matches. The CDR3 reads CASKTLGGGSGANVLTF. The CDR3, as DNA: TGTGCCAGCAAAACCTTAGGCGGGGGCTCTGGGGCCAACGTCCTGACTTTC.

This clonotype has a handful of counts. The chain joins TRBV20-1 to TRBJ2-1, with 9 bases lining up with TRBD2. The CDR3 has 15 amino acids. The V segment lost 0 bases and the J segment 8 bases; nucleotides outside the gene matches: 8. From germline, CDR1 is DFQATT and CDR2 SNEGSKA (reference sequence). CDR3 sequence (DNA): TGCAGTGCTAGAGATCCGCGGGGGGGCAAGGATGAGCAGTTCTTC. Its translation: CSARDPRGGKDEQFF.